This entry lists 27 T cell receptor beta chains sequenced from one sample in a study of blood T cell repertoires in COVID-19 (dated by TCRdb to the early 2020s). The receptor library was made with the immunoSEQ multiplex PCR assay. TCRdb mirrors the immuneACCESS table, restricted to in-frame sequences. Some clones are absent from its copies; in checked studies, under half trace to an unresolved V gene, and the reason for the others is unknown. Present in this sample are over 300,000 clones, around 91% of which were seen just once. In total, the top ten clones hold roughly 8.9% of the sample. Material: PBMCs or T cells enriched from blood (not recorded which). These receptors originate from a middle-aged woman who had recovered from COVID-19.

The chain couples TRBV19 to TRBJ2-1, with D maybe TRBD2 (6 bases). The CDR3 runs 13 residues. Trimming took off 5 bases at V and 6 bases at J, with 11 bases between the two ends. Germline V gives CDR1 LNHDA, CDR2 SQIVND (reference sequence). The CDR3 nucleotides are TGTGCCAGTAGTGGGCGGGGAGGCAATGAGCAGTTCTTC. Translated: CASSGRGGNEQFF.

The chain carries TRBV27 and TRBJ2-7; 9 bases fit TRBD1. After removal of 6 bases from V and 3 bases from J, the junction contained 6 bases not matched to a gene. This CDR3 comprises 14 residues. The germline gives CDR1 MNHEY, CDR2 SMNVEV (reference sequence). For the CDR3, the DNA is TGTGCCAGCAGCGGACAGGGGCGTTTCTACGAGCAGTACTTC. It yields the protein CASSGQGRFYEQYF.

This clone is a singleton in its sample. This chain links TRBV19 with TRBJ1-1; 8 bases are shared with TRBD1. The CDR3 spans 16 residues. The V and J ends lost 7 bases and 3 bases, in that order; junction bases with no gene match: 13. CDR1 is LNHDA, CDR2 SQIVND, per germline (reference sequence). DNA of the CDR3: TGTGCCAGTAAAGGGCAGGGGGCGGGTCAGGACACTGAAGCTTTCTTT. Translation: CASKGQGAGQDTEAFF.

This chain connects TRBV30 to TRBJ1-5; D may be TRBD1 (6 bases). Per the germline V gene, CDR1 is GTSNPN and CDR2 is SVGIG (reference sequence). CDR3 length: 16 amino acids. V lost 1 base and J 5 bases, leaving 18 bases between the germline ends. CDR3: CAWSDPGRGFDQPQHF. The CDR3 nucleotides read TGTGCCTGGAGTGACCCCGGGAGGGGGTTCGATCAGCCCCAGCATTTT.

The rearrangement joins TRBV11-2 to TRBJ2-7; 9 positions agree with TRBD2. Germline CDR1 reads SGHAT; CDR2 reads FQNNGV. This CDR3 is built from 14 residues. Losses at the gene ends were 5 bases for V and 6 bases for J; bases not matched to a gene: 8. In nucleotides, the CDR3 is TGTGCCAGCAGCCAGATTCGAGCGGGGGGCGAGCAGTACTTC. Encoded protein: CASSQIRAGGEQYF.

This sequence joins TRBV7-2 and TRBJ2-2; D not certain. With 2 bases removed from V and 4 bases from J, the gap between germline ends came to 5 bases. The CDR3 is 13 amino acids. Germline CDR1 SGHTA, CDR2 FQGNSA. This chain's CDR3 is CASSLTVTGELFF. Written as DNA, the CDR3 is TGTGCCAGCAGCTTAACGGTCACCGGGGAGCTGTTTTTT.

This sequence joins TRBV10-2 and TRBJ1-5; no definite D call. The germline V and J ends were trimmed by 7 bases and 8 bases, with 6 bases remaining between them. This CDR3 has 10 residues. Germline V CDR1 and CDR2: WSHSY, SAAADI. The CDR3 DNA reads as TGCGCCAGCAATGCTAAGCCCCAGCATTTT. This translates into CASNAKPQHF.

The chain is built from TRBV7-2 and TRBJ2-7; TRBD2 matches 8 bases. Trimming took 1 base from V and 5 from J; bases not matched to a gene: 10. This CDR3 is built from 16 residues. Germline CDR1 and CDR2: SGHTA and FQGNSA. The CDR3 loop is CASSLGGGGRNDEQYF. Here the CDR3 DNA reads TGTGCCAGCAGCTTAGGAGGCGGGGGGCGAAACGACGAGCAGTACTTC. Complete variable domain (other parts from reference TRBV7-2 and TRBJ2-7): GAGVSQSPSNKVTEKGKDVELRCDPISGHTALYWYRQSLGQGLEFLIYFQGNSAPDKSGLPSDRFSAERTGGSVSTLTIQRTQQEDSAVYLCASSLGGGGRNDEQYFGPGTRLTVT.

V usage is TRBV7-3 and J usage is TRBJ2-1; D unclear. The CDR3 runs 16 residues. Germline CDR1 is SGHTA and CDR2 is FQGTGA. Trimming removed 5 bases at V and 0 bases at J, with 14 bases between. For the CDR3, the DNA is TGTGCCAGCAGCCGCTTGCCGTTTAGCTCCTACAATGAGCAGTTCTTC. Translation gives CASSRLPFSSYNEQFF.

The J gene is TRBJ2-1, the V gene TRBV29-1, with 8 bases fitting TRBD2. The CDR3 has 18 amino acids. V shed 6 bases and J 0 bases; nucleotides not matched to a gene: 16. Looked up from germline, CDR1 is SQVTM and CDR2 is ANQGSEA. In DNA, the CDR3 is TGCAGCGTACTCGATCCGGGACTAGAACCCAGCTCCTACAATGAGCAGTTCTTC. It codes for CSVLDPGLEPSSYNEQFF.

The chain uses TRBV5-3 and TRBJ2-1; 12 bases are shared with TRBD2. Being an ORF, TRBV5-3 has a function that is uncertain. With V trimmed by 3 bases and J by 9 bases, 13 bases remained unmatched. This CDR3 spans 17 amino acids. The CDR3: CARSSSYSSGRAAEQFF. CDR3 nucleotides: TGTGCCAGAAGCTCGTCCTATTCTAGCGGGAGGGCTGCTGAGCAGTTCTTC.

CDR3 region: CASSLGGGPPYNEQFF. Here the CDR3 DNA reads TGTGCCAGCAGCTTAGGGGGAGGGCCTCCCTACAATGAGCAGTTCTTC. The genes are TRBV7-2 and TRBJ2-1; 7 nucleotides match TRBD2. The V segment lost 1 base and the J segment 2 bases; nucleotides outside the gene matches: 5. Looked up from germline, CDR1 is SGHTA and CDR2 is FQGNSA. The CDR3 is 16 amino acids.

The chain couples TRBV5-1 to TRBJ1-2; 8 bases map to TRBD1. With 4 bases clipped from V and 6 bases from J, the junction kept 8 bases outside the gene matches. There are 14 residues in the CDR3. CDR1 and CDR2 (germline): SGHRS, YFSETQ. The CDR3 region has the DNA TGCGCCAGCAGCGTCAACCAGGGGGCAGATGGCTACACCTTC. Protein sequence: CASSVNQGADGYTF.

This chain links TRBV19 with TRBJ2-7; D perhaps matches TRBD1 (5 bases). The CDR3 has 13 residues. The V and J ends lost 3 bases and 3 bases respectively, with 9 bases between them. Germline V gene lookup returns CDR1 LNHDA and CDR2 SQIVND (reference sequence). For the CDR3, the DNA is TGTGCCAGTAGTATTGACAGAGACTACGAGCAGTACTTC. Translated: CASSIDRDYEQYF.

The rearrangement uses TRBV29-1 and TRBJ1-3; 9 bases map to TRBD1. This CDR3 has 12 residues. V lost 7 bases and J lost 4; bases outside the gene matches: 2. CDR1 and CDR2 (germline): SQVTM, ANQGSEA. DNA of the CDR3: TGCAGCGCGACAGGGGGAGGAAACACCATATATTTT. This encodes CSATGGGNTIYF.

This clone was counted only a few times. V and J are TRBV7-2 and TRBJ1-5; 10 bases agree with TRBD1. The CDR3 consists of 15 residues. CDR1 is SGHTA, CDR2 FQGNSA, per germline. The V segment lost 6 bases and the J segment 7 bases; nucleotides outside the gene matches: 9. CDR3 region: CASSLTGQGGQPQHF. CDR3 nucleotide sequence: TGTGCCAGCAGTTTAACAGGACAGGGGGGCCAGCCCCAGCATTTT.

V usage is TRBV15 and J usage is TRBJ1-2, with 7 bases fitting TRBD1. Germline CDR1 LNHNV, CDR2 YYDKDF (reference sequence). Trimming at V came to 1 base and at J to 2 bases, leaving 4 bases not matched to a gene. This CDR3 contains 15 residues. CDR3 sequence: CATSRVSGGNYGYTF. The CDR3 DNA sequence: TGTGCCACCAGCAGAGTTTCAGGGGGAAACTATGGCTACACCTTC.

This sequence joins TRBV3-1 (or the pseudogene TRBV3-2) and TRBJ2-7, with D possibly TRBD1 on 5 matching bases. Germline CDR1 LGHDT, CDR2 YNNKEL (reference sequence). Trimming left V 5 bases short and J 3 bases short, with 14 bases between. This CDR3 is 14 amino acids long. DNA of the CDR3: TGTGCCAGCAGCTCGGCTACAGGAAGCTACGAGCAGTACTTC. This codes for CASSSATGSYEQYF.

This clone was recorded a few times. The genes are TRBV2 and TRBJ2-7; 7 bases fit TRBD1. Germline values: CDR1 SNHLY, CDR2 FYNNEI. This CDR3 is 16 amino acids long. With V trimmed by 7 bases and J by 4 bases, 16 bases remained unmatched. The CDR3 sequence: CASIPRTGRFTYEQYF. For the CDR3, the DNA is TGTGCCAGCATCCCCAGGACAGGACGATTCACGTACGAGCAGTACTTC.

Written as DNA, the CDR3 is TGTGCCAGCAGTCTTCGACAGGGGGCTGTTGGGAACACTGAAGCTTTCTTT. It yields the protein CASSLRQGAVGNTEAFF. V is TRBV27 and J is TRBJ1-1; 10 nucleotides agree with TRBD1. V lost 5 bases, J lost 1 base, and 10 bases stayed unmatched. The CDR3 consists of 17 residues. Germline V gene lookup returns CDR1 MNHEY and CDR2 SMNVEV (reference sequence).

The genes are TRBV15 and TRBJ2-7, with 12 positions matching TRBD2. With 0 bases clipped from V and 3 bases from J, the junction kept 6 bases outside the gene matches. Germline-derived CDR1 and CDR2 are LNHNV and YYDKDF (reference sequence). The CDR3 has 17 amino acids. This CDR3 reads CATSRDIGLAGIYEQYF. The CDR3 DNA reads as TGTGCCACCAGCAGAGATATCGGACTAGCGGGGATCTACGAGCAGTACTTC.

V is TRBV9 and J is TRBJ1-2; maybe TRBD1 (6 bases). CDR1 is SGDLS and CDR2 is YYNGEE in the germline V gene. The V end was cut by 1 base, the J end by 7 bases, with 11 bases between. The CDR3 covers 13 residues. The CDR3 spells CASSVQGLSGYTF. In DNA, the CDR3 is TGTGCCAGCAGCGTACAGGGGCTGAGTGGCTACACCTTC. The whole variable domain, filled in from reference TRBV9 and TRBJ1-2, reads DSGVTQTPKHLITATGQRVTLRCSPRSGDLSVYWYQQSLDQGLQFLIQYYNGEERAKGNILERFSAQQFPDLHSELNLSSLELGDSALYFCASSVQGLSGYTFGSGTRLTVV.

The rearrangement joins TRBV6-4 to TRBJ1-1, with TRBD1 matching over 7 bases. V was pared by 5 bases and J by 3 bases, with 3 bases of the junction left unmatched. Germline-derived CDR1 and CDR2 are MRHNA and SNTAGT. This CDR3 spans 13 amino acids. CDR3 region: CASSFGTDTEAFF. CDR3 nucleotide sequence: TGTGCCAGCAGTTTTGGGACAGACACTGAAGCTTTCTTT.

This rearrangement joins TRBV7-9 to TRBJ2-1, with D uncertain. Trimming shortened V by 1 base and J by 4 bases, and 5 bases separated the two germline ends. Germline CDR1 SEHNR, CDR2 FQNEAQ (reference sequence). This CDR3 contains 13 residues. The CDR3 region has the DNA TGTGCCAGCAGCTTAGGCCGGTACAATGAGCAGTTCTTC. Its translation: CASSLGRYNEQFF. Full variable domain (remainder filled in from reference TRBV7-9 and TRBJ2-1): DTGVSQNPRHKITKRGQNVTFRCDPISEHNRLYWYRQTLGQGPEFLTYFQNEAQLEKSRLLSDRFSAERPKGSFSTLEIQRTEQGDSAMYLCASSLGRYNEQFFGPGTRLTVL.

The V call is TRBV9, the J call TRBJ2-3; 9 nucleotides agree with TRBD2. The J segment lost 4 bases and the V segment lost 0 bases, leaving 3 bases of the junction unmatched. The germline gives CDR1 SGDLS, CDR2 YYNGEE. This CDR3 is built from 15 residues. The CDR3 nucleotides read TGTGCCAGCAGCGTAGGCGGGGGGGACGCAGATACGCAGTATTTT. Translation gives CASSVGGGDADTQYF. The entire variable domain, with the rest obtained from reference TRBV9 and TRBJ2-3, is as follows: DSGVTQTPKHLITATGQRVTLRCSPRSGDLSVYWYQQSLDQGLQFLIQYYNGEERAKGNILERFSAQQFPDLHSELNLSSLELGDSALYFCASSVGGGDADTQYFGPGTRLTVL.

The chain uses TRBV18 and TRBJ1-3; D is perhaps TRBD1 (5 bases). Trimming left V 3 bases short and J 3 bases short, with 12 bases between. CDR1 and CDR2 from the germline V gene are KGHSH and LQKENI. CDR3 length: 15 residues. As DNA, the CDR3 is TGTGCCAGCTCACCGCGTCAAGGGGATGGAAACACCATATATTTT. Protein: CASSPRQGDGNTIYF.

Only one count was recorded for this clone. The chain employs TRBV5-4 and TRBJ1-2; 11 bases match TRBD1. Trimming took 4 bases from V and 4 from J; bases not matched to a gene: 9. The CDR3 is made up of 16 amino acids. CDR1 SGHNT and CDR2 YYREEE come from the germline V gene (reference sequence). The CDR3 sequence is CASSRPGTGGSYGYTF. The CDR3 bases are TGTGCCAGCAGCCGCCCCGGGACAGGGGGGTCCTATGGCTACACCTTC.